Listed below are T cell receptor beta chains from one sample, sequenced in a study of blood T cell repertoires in COVID-19. The method was immunoSEQ multiplex PCR; TCRdb's version includes in-frame clones alone and lacks a portion of them. The data contain roughly 90,000 clones, around 90% of them singletons. The sequencing input was peripheral blood. All receptors derive from a man aged 50 to 60 with acute or convalescent COVID-19. Each CDR3 is given with its conserved first and last residue.

V gene	CDR3 protein
TRBV3-1/TRBV3-2	CASRRAGVGEETQYF
TRBV5-1	CASSLGTAAGDNYGYTF
TRBV11-2	CASSPGTSWRNEQFF
TRBV6-5	CASSGGLLNTEAFF
TRBV4-1	CASSHGQGKNTGELFF
TRBV4-3	CASSLAGQGTDTQYF
TRBV25-1	CASRGTGGDYGYTF
TRBV3-1/TRBV3-2	CASSLPSTDTQYF
TRBV9	CASSVGTLATNEKLFF
TRBV20-1	CSASTPEGGVDNQPQHF
TRBV28	CASGDSAGLTDTQYF
TRBV7-6	CASSQDWDSNNEQFF
TRBV5-6	CASSYTQHPGQVNQPQHF
TRBV7-3	CASSLTGTLNTGELFF
TRBV30	CAWSVSENTEAFF
TRBV4-3	CASSQGTSGANNEQFF
TRBV5-5	CASSSIPGQGRETQYF
TRBV2	CASSGGAGVGETQYF
TRBV27	CASSLGTGYNEQFF
TRBV2	CASSSDRGRDEQYF
TRBV5-1	CASSLASQRLAGNTIYF
TRBV5-1	CASTTDGLRTEAFF
TRBV11-1	CASSLRALGEAEAFF
TRBV19	CASSPGPNSYGYTF
TRBV15	CATSRGAGSTDTQYF
TRBV6-5	CASNSRGRSGELFF
TRBV7-9	CASSLNLAGPETQYF
TRBV25-1	CASSDPRGVPQETQYF
TRBV25-1	CASSEYPQGGDGYTF
TRBV24-1	CATSDWDSQETQYF
TRBV5-1	CASSPRQSGANVLTF
TRBV28	CASARGDYNEQFF
TRBV18	CASSSRAGNNTGELFF